The next 29 T cell receptor beta chains were all read from a single sample in a study of control samples from healthy donors and cancer patients. The repertoire was sequenced with immunoSEQ multiplex PCR; TCRdb's copy has only in-frame clones and lacks some. The sample lists under 50,000 clones, over 75% occurring once. Specimen: PBMCs. These receptors all stem from a woman aged 55-69 years with lung cancer.

The V gene is TRBV5-1, the J gene TRBJ1-1, with TRBD1 identical over 8 bases. V lost 6 bases and J lost 1; bases outside the gene matches: 8. Looked up from germline, CDR1 is SGHRS and CDR2 is YFSETQ. CDR3 size: 15 residues. The CDR3 DNA reads as TGCGCCAGCAAGACCTCCGGGACAGGGAACACTGAAGCTTTCTTT. It translates to CASKTSGTGNTEAFF. Full variable domain (rest looked up from reference TRBV5-1 and TRBJ1-1): KAGVTQTPRYLIKTRGQQVTLSCSPISGHRSVSWYQQTPGQGLQFLFEYFSETQRNKGNFPGRFSGRQFSNSRSEMNVSTLELGDSALYLCASKTSGTGNTEAFFGQGTRLTVV.

The V call is TRBV30, the J call TRBJ2-1; D not resolved. CDR3 size: 12 residues. V was cut by 4 bases and J by 4 bases, with 8 bases left in between. Per germline, CDR1 GTSNPN and CDR2 SVGIG (reference sequence). Here the CDR3 DNA reads TGTGCCTGGACAAAGACGTACAATGAGCAGTTCTTC. This translates into CAWTKTYNEQFF. Complete variable domain (other parts from reference TRBV30 and TRBJ2-1): SQTIHQWPATLVQPVGSPLSLECTVEGTSNPNLYWYRQAAGRGLQLLFYSVGIGQISSEVPQNLSASRPQDRQFILSSKKLLLSDSGFYLCAWTKTYNEQFFGPGTRLTVL.

The chain is built from TRBV27 and TRBJ2-4; 7 bases line up with TRBD1. Trimming at V came to 5 bases and at J to 0 bases, leaving 13 bases not matched to a gene. This CDR3 is 18 amino acids long. Germline loops: CDR1 MNHEY, CDR2 SMNVEV (reference sequence). This CDR3 is CASSPRTGSFLAKNIQYF. CDR3 nucleotide sequence: TGTGCCAGCAGTCCAAGGACAGGATCCTTTCTAGCCAAAAACATTCAGTACTTC.

V and J are TRBV6-5 and TRBJ2-2; TRBD2 matches at 7 bases. The CDR3 consists of 15 residues. Per germline, CDR1 MNHEY and CDR2 SVGAGI. V shed 5 bases, J shed 2 bases, and the junction held 5 bases outside the gene matches. The CDR3 reads CASSPGLVNTGELFF. DNA of the CDR3: TGTGCCAGCAGTCCCGGACTAGTCAACACCGGGGAGCTGTTTTTT.

The rearrangement uses TRBV2 and TRBJ1-5; perhaps TRBD1 as D (5 bases). The V gene's germline CDR1 is SNHLY and CDR2 FYNNEI. Deletions cut 3 bases from V and 2 bases from J, with 20 bases between. The CDR3 extends over 18 amino acids. The CDR3 DNA is TGTGCCAGCAGTGAGAGACATCAGGGATTGACGGGCAATCAGCCCCAGCATTTT. Protein product: CASSERHQGLTGNQPQHF.

This sequence joins TRBV7-9 and TRBJ1-6, with unresolved D. Germline assignment: CDR1 SEHNR and CDR2 FQNEAQ (reference sequence). V was pared by 5 bases and J by 10 bases, with 15 bases between. The CDR3 sequence is 14 residues long. CDR3 region: CASSPRALGSPLHF. CDR3 DNA: TGTGCCAGCAGCCCTCGAGCCCTTGGGTCACCCCTCCACTTT.

The chain couples TRBV19 to TRBJ1-5; D not certain. CDR3 length equals 17 residues. Trimming cost V 2 bases and J 1 base, with 15 bases left between them. Germline assignment: CDR1 LNHDA and CDR2 SQIVND (reference sequence). As DNA, the CDR3 is TGTGCCAGTAGTATATTAGGATTAGGACGGAGCAATCAGCCCCAGCATTTT. As protein: CASSILGLGRSNQPQHF.

The chain links TRBV10-3 to TRBJ2-3, with 8 positions matching TRBD2. This CDR3 has 16 amino acids. V shed 5 bases and J 2 bases; nucleotides not matched to a gene: 9. The germline V gene encodes CDR1 ENHRY and CDR2 SYGVKD. CDR3 protein: CAISPMLSGDTDTQYF. The DNA for the CDR3 is TGTGCCATCAGTCCTATGCTTAGCGGGGACACAGATACGCAGTATTTT.

The chain has TRBV5-6 and TRBJ2-7; D not certain. The germline V gene has CDR1 SGHDT and CDR2 YYEEEE. The CDR3 sequence is 13 residues long. The V gene lost 5 bases and the J gene lost 5 bases, with 14 bases spanning the gap. CDR3 DNA: TGTGCCAGCAGATCGCGTTGGGTGGACGAGCAGTACTTC. It specifies CASRSRWVDEQYF.

This clone was found once. The rearrangement uses TRBV7-9 and TRBJ2-7; 12 bases are a match to TRBD2. The junction had 4 bases not matched to a gene; V was cut back by 10 bases and J by 0 bases. Per the germline V gene, CDR1 is SEHNR and CDR2 is FQNEAQ (reference sequence). The CDR3 loop spans 14 amino acids. The CDR3 nucleotides are TGTGCCATCAAGACTAGCGGGGGCTCCTACGAGCAGTACTTC. Its translation is CAIKTSGGSYEQYF.

V is TRBV5-1 and J is TRBJ1-2; TRBD1 agrees at 8 bases. Trimming cost V 1 base and J 7 bases; bases outside gene matches: 6. The CDR3 loop spans 14 amino acids. Germline V gives CDR1 SGHRS, CDR2 YFSETQ. CDR3 protein: CASSLPGQGGGYTF. DNA for the CDR3: TGCGCCAGCAGCTTGCCAGGACAGGGTGGTGGCTACACCTTC.

A single count supports this clone. J is TRBJ1-2 and V is TRBV7-9; 7 bases align to TRBD1. The J segment lost 4 bases and the V segment lost 5 bases, leaving 7 bases of the junction unmatched. CDR1 and CDR2 from the germline V gene are SEHNR and FQNEAQ (reference sequence). CDR3 length: 14 amino acids. CDR3 sequence (DNA): TGTGCCAGCAGCATTGACAGGGTCGGCTATGGCTACACCTTC. Amino acids: CASSIDRVGYGYTF.

The chain combines TRBV14 with TRBJ2-3; D is perhaps TRBD1 or TRBD2 (5 bases each). The CDR3 length is 13 residues. Between the trimmed V and J ends, which lost 6 bases and 6 bases, there was a span of 13 bases. The germline gives CDR1 SGHDN, CDR2 FVKESK. The CDR3 bases are TGTGCCAGCAGTTTTTGGGGGACGGATACGCAGTATTTT. The encoded protein is CASSFWGTDTQYF.

J is TRBJ1-1 and V is TRBV4-1; D possibly corresponds to TRBD1 (6 bases). Deletions cut 0 bases from V and 0 bases from J, with 17 bases between. The CDR3 covers 18 residues. Per germline, CDR1 MGHRA and CDR2 YSYEKL. This chain's CDR3 is CASSQDNGGPRMNTEAFF. CDR3 bases: TGCGCCAGCAGCCAAGATAATGGGGGGCCAAGGATGAACACTGAAGCTTTCTTT.

The V call is TRBV4-1, the J call TRBJ2-7; 8 nucleotides line up with TRBD2. This CDR3 is built from 16 residues. Trimming at V came to 0 bases and at J to 1 base, leaving 5 bases not matched to a gene. Germline CDR1 and CDR2: MGHRA and YSYEKL. CDR3 in amino acids: CASSQDPAGDSYEQYF. CDR3 bases: TGCGCCAGCAGCCAAGATCCAGCGGGAGATTCCTACGAGCAGTACTTC.

The chain couples TRBV2 to TRBJ2-4, with 8 bases lining up with TRBD1. The length of the CDR3 is 13 residues. Germline trimming cut 5 bases from V and 12 bases from J; bases unmatched to any gene: 9. Germline V CDR1 and CDR2: SNHLY, FYNNEI. CDR3 in amino acids: CASSKPDRVGQYF. The CDR3 region has the DNA TGTGCCAGCAGTAAACCGGACAGGGTCGGTCAGTACTTC.

This chain joins TRBV29-1 and TRBJ2-2; TRBD2 matches at 14 bases. The germline V gene encodes CDR1 SQVTM and CDR2 ANQGSEA. With 7 bases clipped from V and 6 bases from J, the junction kept 13 bases outside the gene matches. The CDR3 loop spans 17 amino acids. CDR3 residues: CSGAGGLAGVISGELFF. The CDR3 region has the DNA TGCAGCGGGGCAGGGGGACTAGCGGGAGTAATCTCCGGGGAGCTGTTTTTT.

The chain couples TRBV6-5 to TRBJ2-5; TRBD2 might be the D (6 bases). CDR1 and CDR2 from the germline V gene are MNHEY and SVGAGI. V was trimmed by 0 bases and J by 5 bases, leaving 13 bases between them. The CDR3 totals 15 residues. The CDR3 nucleotides are TGTGCCAGCAGTTACTCGAATCCGGGGAGGGAGACCCAGTACTTC. It translates to CASSYSNPGRETQYF.

This clone was observed a handful of times. The V call is TRBV18, the J call TRBJ2-3; D is undetermined. The germline V and J ends were trimmed by 2 bases and 0 bases, with 6 bases remaining between them. Per germline, CDR1 KGHSH and CDR2 LQKENI. The CDR3 has 14 residues. This chain's CDR3 is CASSPSQSTDTQYF. In nucleotides, the CDR3 is TGTGCCAGCTCACCATCGCAGAGCACAGATACGCAGTATTTT.

This clone was counted between two and nine times. V and J are TRBV7-9 and TRBJ1-2, with D possibly being TRBD1 (5 bases). The germline V gene encodes CDR1 SEHNR and CDR2 FQNEAQ (reference sequence). V lost 1 base, J lost 10 bases, and 16 bases lay in between. This CDR3 spans 14 amino acids. The CDR3 DNA reads TGTGCCAGCAGCTTAGGGGTGGGGCTATTAAACTACACCTTC. As protein: CASSLGVGLLNYTF.

The V gene is TRBV6-5, the J gene TRBJ1-4; D perhaps matches TRBD1 (6 bases). CDR3 length: 15 amino acids. V was cut by 4 bases and J by 7 bases, with 16 bases left in between. The V gene's germline CDR1 is MNHEY and CDR2 SVGAGI. The CDR3 DNA is TGTGCCAGCAGTTTAATACAGGGATCCGGTGAAAAACTGTTTTTT. This sequence encodes CASSLIQGSGEKLFF.

J is TRBJ1-2 and V is TRBV29-1, with a tentative D call TRBD1 (6 bases). V dropped 8 bases and J dropped 0 bases, with 19 bases sitting between them. The CDR3 length is 15 residues. Germline V gene sequence: CDR1 SQVTM, CDR2 ANQGSEA. The CDR3 protein is CSSREAGHSNYGYTF. CDR3 in DNA: TGCAGCTCTCGAGAGGCGGGACACTCTAACTATGGCTACACCTTC.

The gene calls are TRBV6-5 and TRBJ1-1; 10 positions match TRBD1. From germline, CDR1 is MNHEY and CDR2 SVGAGI. The length of the CDR3 is 14 residues. Trimming removed 6 bases from V and 5 bases from J; junction bases left unmatched: 6. The CDR3 here is CASSSRDRGTEAFF. The CDR3 DNA reads TGTGCCAGCAGCTCCCGGGACAGGGGAACTGAAGCTTTCTTT.

The chain links TRBV5-5 to TRBJ1-2, with TRBD1 as a possible D gene (6 bases). Germline V gene sequence: CDR1 SGHKS, CDR2 YYEKEE (reference sequence). V lost 5 bases, J lost 4 bases, and 15 bases lay in between. The CDR3 length is 14 residues. The CDR3 spells CASRSGTRTYGYTF. The CDR3 DNA reads TGTGCCAGCAGGTCCGGGACACGGACCTATGGCTACACCTTC.

This chain uses TRBV30 with TRBJ1-2; no reliable D call. The V and J ends lost 0 bases and 2 bases respectively, with 13 bases between them. The germline CDR1 and CDR2 sequences are GTSNPN and SVGIG (reference sequence). CDR3 length equals 15 residues. CDR3 in DNA: TGTGCCTGGAGTGTAATTTTTGGGGAGAACTATGGCTACACCTTC. Protein: CAWSVIFGENYGYTF. Together with reference TRBV30 and TRBJ1-2, the CDR3 gives the full variable domain: SQTIHQWPATLVQPVGSPLSLECTVEGTSNPNLYWYRQAAGRGLQLLFYSVGIGQISSEVPQNLSASRPQDRQFILSSKKLLLSDSGFYLCAWSVIFGENYGYTFGSGTRLTVV.

The genes are TRBV19 and TRBJ2-5; possible D gene TRBD2, 5 bases. The V end lost 3 bases, the J end lost 0 bases, and 8 bases lay between the germline ends. CDR3 size: 14 residues. Looked up from germline, CDR1 is LNHDA and CDR2 is SQIVND (reference sequence). CDR3 DNA sequence: TGTGCCAGTAGTATCCGGGGATACCAAGAGACCCAGTACTTC. This gives the protein CASSIRGYQETQYF. Full variable domain (remainder filled in from reference TRBV19 and TRBJ2-5): DGGITQSPKYLFRKEGQNVTLSCEQNLNHDAMYWYRQDPGQGLRLIYYSQIVNDFQKGDIAEGYSVSREKKESFPLTVTSAQKNPTAFYLCASSIRGYQETQYFGPGTRLLVL.

The rearrangement uses TRBV9 and TRBJ2-2; 10 bases are a match to TRBD2. This CDR3 comprises 16 residues. CDR1 SGDLS and CDR2 YYNGEE come from the germline V gene. Losses at the gene ends were 6 bases for V and 5 bases for J; bases not matched to a gene: 10. CDR3 sequence reads: CASTAAGGPGTGELFF. The CDR3 coding sequence is TGTGCCAGCACCGCAGCGGGAGGGCCGGGTACCGGGGAGCTGTTTTTT.

With regard to this clone: Other DNA variants within this sample encode the same CDR3. The chain links TRBV27 to TRBJ1-2; no firm D call. CDR1 and CDR2 from the germline V gene are MNHEY and SMNVEV (reference sequence). V lost 7 bases to trimming and J lost 3 bases, with 9 bases between them. The CDR3 has 12 residues. CDR3 amino acids: CASTTYDYGYTF. Here the CDR3 DNA reads TGTGCCAGCACTACTTATGACTATGGCTACACCTTC.

The chain carries TRBV19 and TRBJ1-5, with a tentative D call TRBD1 (5 bases). Germline V lookup: CDR1 LNHDA, CDR2 SQIVND (reference sequence). The CDR3 consists of 12 residues. V shed 8 bases and J shed 7 bases, with 12 bases lying between them. The CDR3 is CASSGFGQPQHF. The CDR3 nucleotides are TGTGCCAGTTCAGGGTTCGGGCAGCCCCAGCATTTT.